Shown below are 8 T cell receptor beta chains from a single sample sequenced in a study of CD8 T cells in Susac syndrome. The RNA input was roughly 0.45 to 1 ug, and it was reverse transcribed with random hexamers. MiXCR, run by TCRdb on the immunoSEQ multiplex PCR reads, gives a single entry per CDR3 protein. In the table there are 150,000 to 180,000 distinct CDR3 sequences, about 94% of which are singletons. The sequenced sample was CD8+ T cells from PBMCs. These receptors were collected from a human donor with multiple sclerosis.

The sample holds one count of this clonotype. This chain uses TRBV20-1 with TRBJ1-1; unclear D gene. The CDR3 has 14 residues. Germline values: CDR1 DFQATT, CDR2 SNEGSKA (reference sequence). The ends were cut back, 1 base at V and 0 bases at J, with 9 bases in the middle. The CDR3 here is CSARALIVNTEAFF. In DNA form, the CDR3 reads TGCAGTGCTAGAGCCTTGATAGTGAACACTGAAGCTTTCTTT.

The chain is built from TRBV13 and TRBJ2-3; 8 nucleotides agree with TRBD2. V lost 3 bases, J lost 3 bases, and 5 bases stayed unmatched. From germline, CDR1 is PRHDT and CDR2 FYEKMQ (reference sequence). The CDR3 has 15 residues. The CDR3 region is CASSLAGLGTDTQYF. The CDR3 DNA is TGTGCCAGCAGCTTGGCGGGACTAGGGACAGATACGCAGTATTTT.

The CDR3 DNA reads TGTGCCAGCAGCCAAGTGGGGACAGGGTCCTATGGCTACACCTTC. Residues: CASSQVGTGSYGYTF. This chain joins TRBV14 and TRBJ1-2, with TRBD1 identical over 9 bases. J lost 4 bases, V lost 1 base, and 4 bases had no gene match. Per the germline V gene, CDR1 is SGHDN and CDR2 is FVKESK. CDR3 length: 15 residues. Full variable domain (outside the CDR3, taken from reference TRBV14 and TRBJ1-2): EAGVTQFPSHSVIEKGQTVTLRCDPISGHDNLYWYRRVMGKEIKFLLHFVKESKQDESGMPNNRFLAERTGGTYSTLKVQPAELEDSGVYFCASSQVGTGSYGYTFGSGTRLTVV.

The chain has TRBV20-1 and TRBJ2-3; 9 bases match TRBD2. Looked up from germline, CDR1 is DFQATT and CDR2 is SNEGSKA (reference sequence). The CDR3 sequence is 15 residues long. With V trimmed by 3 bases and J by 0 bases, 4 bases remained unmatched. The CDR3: CSARDGLASTDTQYF. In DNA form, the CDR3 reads TGCAGTGCTAGGGATGGACTAGCGAGCACAGATACGCAGTATTTT.

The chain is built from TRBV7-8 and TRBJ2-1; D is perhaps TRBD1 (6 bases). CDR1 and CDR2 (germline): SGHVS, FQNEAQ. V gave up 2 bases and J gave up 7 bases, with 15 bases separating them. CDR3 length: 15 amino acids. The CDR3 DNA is TGTGCCAGCAGCTTAAGGCAGGGGAGAAGTAATGAGCAGTTCTTC. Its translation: CASSLRQGRSNEQFF.

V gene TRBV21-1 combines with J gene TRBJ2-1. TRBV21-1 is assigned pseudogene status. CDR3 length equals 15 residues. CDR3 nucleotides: TGTGCCAGCACCTTCACACCGAGCTCCTACAATGAGCAGTTCTTC. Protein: CASTFTPSSYNEQFF.

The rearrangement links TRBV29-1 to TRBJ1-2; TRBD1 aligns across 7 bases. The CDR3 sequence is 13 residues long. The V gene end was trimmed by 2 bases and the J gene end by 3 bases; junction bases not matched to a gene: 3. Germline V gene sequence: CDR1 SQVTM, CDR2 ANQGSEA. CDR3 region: CSVEWQGDYGYTF. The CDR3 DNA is TGCAGCGTTGAATGGCAGGGGGACTATGGCTACACCTTC.

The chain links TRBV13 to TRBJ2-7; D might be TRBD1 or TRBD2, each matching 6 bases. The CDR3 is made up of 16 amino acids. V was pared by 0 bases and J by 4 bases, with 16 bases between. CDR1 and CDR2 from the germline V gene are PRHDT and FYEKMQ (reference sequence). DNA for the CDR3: TGTGCCAGCAGCTTAGGCCGAAGGGGGGCCCGGTACGAGCAGTACTTC. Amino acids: CASSLGRRGARYEQYF.